These T cell receptor beta chains were read from a single sample in a study of early T cells in non-severe SARS-CoV-2 infection. TCRdb analysed the 5' RACE reads with MiXCR anew, one entry per CDR3 protein. Of some 77,000 distinct CDR3 sequences detected, around 16% appear once; the ten largest clones hold about 3.1%. Specimen: whole blood. The receptors were sampled from an adult who was a healthcare worker with PCR-confirmed SARS-CoV-2 infection or an uninfected control (not recorded which). CDR3s include the opening cysteine and the closing phenylalanine or tryptophan. A D gene is named only where the DNA matches it firmly. Clone size is given for some rows only: seen once, a few or many times, or a class if the clone is expanded.

>NA|TRBJ2-5|TRBV11-2|NA
TGTGCCAGCAGCCCTCGCAGGGTCCCTGGGGAGACCCAGTACTTC
CASSPRRVPGETQYF
>NA|TRBJ1-1|TRBV2|NA
TGTGCCAGCAGTGAATGGGGTACTGAAGCTTTCTTT
CASSEWGTEAFF
>NA|TRBJ1-4|TRBV27|once
TGTGCCAGCAGTTTACGGGGAAGACTGTTTTTT
CASSLRGRLFF
>NA|TRBJ1-3|TRBV5-1|NA
TGCGCCAGCAGCTTGGGGACAGCCGGAAACACCATATATTTT
CASSLGTAGNTIYF
>TRBD2|TRBJ2-1|TRBV20-1|many
TGCAGTGCCCGACTAGCGGGAGGGGTAGATGAGCAGTTCTTC
CSARLAGGVDEQFF
>NA|TRBJ2-1|TRBV29-1|NA
TGCAGCGGGGGGCGCGACGGTGAGCAGTTCTTC
CSGGRDGEQFF
>TRBD2|TRBJ2-5|TRBV18|few
TGTGCCAGCTCAAGGACTAGCGGGAGCGCAGAGACCCAGTACTTC
CASSRTSGSAETQYF
>TRBD2|TRBJ2-1|TRBV6-1|few
TGTGCCAGCAGTGGTCTGGTAGCGGGATACAATGAGCAGTTCTTC
CASSGLVAGYNEQFF
>NA|TRBJ2-5|TRBV3-1|NA
TGTGCCAGCAGCCAAGATCTTCCCCCCGGGACCCAGTACTTC
CASSQDLPPGTQYF
>TRBD1|TRBJ2-7|TRBV18|NA
TGTGCCAGCTCACCACCTCGGGACAGCTACGAGCAGTACTTC
CASSPPRDSYEQYF
>TRBD1|TRBJ1-3|TRBV6-6|NA
TGTGCCAGCAGTCGACAGGGGTTGTCTGGAAACACCATATATTTT
CASSRQGLSGNTIYF
>NA|TRBJ2-7|TRBV28|few
TGTGCCAGCAGCCCTCTCCCCAGGGAGCAGTACTTC
CASSPLPREQYF
>NA|TRBJ2-2|TRBV6-1|NA
TGTGCCAGCAGTGAACGAGGTAGCAGGGCCCTCGTTCCCGGGGAGCTGTTTTTT
CASSERGSRALVPGELFF
>TRBD1|TRBJ2-7|TRBV28|NA
TGTGCCAGCAGGTCGGACAGGGGAGGGGAGCAGTACTTC
CASRSDRGGEQYF
>NA|TRBJ1-3|TRBV29-1|many
TGCAGCGTTGAAGTCCCGGACCGCGGGGAGGTAGGGCCTGGAAACACCATATATTTT
CSVEVPDRGEVGPGNTIYF
>NA|TRBJ2-3|TRBV3-1|NA
TGTGCCAGCAGCCAAGATCTTACGTGGGATACGCAGTATTTT
CASSQDLTWDTQYF
>TRBD1|TRBJ2-7|TRBV5-1|few
TGCGCCAGCAGCATAAAACCGGGACAGAGTAACCGGAACTTC
CASSIKPGQSNRNF
>NA|TRBJ2-2|TRBV3-1|few
TGTGCCAGCAGCCCCCTCGGCGGGGAGCTGTTTTTT
CASSPLGGELFF
>NA|TRBJ2-7|TRBV18|few
TGTGCCAGCTCACCCGCTCCCCAACGGGAGCAGTACTTC
CASSPAPQREQYF
>NA|TRBJ2-1|TRBV20-1|NA
TGCAGTGCTAGAGAGGATGAGCAGTTCTTC
CSAREDEQFF